This T cell receptor (beta chain) stems from a study of OX40 agonist ivuxolimab in advanced cancers. Study-level background: Of the patients, three showed partial responses, one with hepatocellular carcinoma and two with cutaneous melanoma.

Sequencing was performed with immunoSEQ multiplex PCR; in TCRdb, only in-frame clones are kept and a portion is missing. The data show over 70,000 clones, with over 80% seen just once and approximately 0.51% held by the top ten. General observations from the study: Partial responders at 0.1-3.0 mg/kg had among the lowest clonal expansion.

A note on this clone: Its antigen is as yet unknown.

There are 16 residues in the CDR3. The germline CDR1 and CDR2 sequences are SGHRS and YFSETQ. Trimming at V came to 4 bases and at J to 8 bases, leaving 11 bases not matched to a gene. The sequence came from an adult with an advanced solid tumor such as melanoma, head and neck, liver or kidney cancer. The chain joins TRBV5-1 to TRBJ2-1, with 11 bases fitting TRBD2. Source: CD4+ or CD8+ T cells sorted from blood, taken in a trial of the OX40 agonist ivuxolimab. This chain's CDR3 is CASSESASGRIDEQFF. The CDR3 DNA is TGCGCCAGCAGCGAATCCGCTAGCGGGAGGATCGATGAGCAGTTCTTC.